Sequencing of this TCR beta chain was carried out in a study of human T cells and chemical hapten exposure. This sample's time point: pre-sensitization, week 0. As for treatment: therapeutic diphenylcyclopropenone sensitization with weekly scalp DPC. This clonotype was seen only a few times. TCRdb called the RACE reads again in MiXCR, with one record for every CDR3 protein. This sample yields about 77,000 distinct CDR3 sequences, of which around 15% are seen a single time; 3.5% to 6% belongs to the top ten. The sequence came from a woman in her fifties or sixties with alopecia areata. Some clones in this sample may be carry-over from other donors' samples. Sequencing was performed on whole blood, taken in connection with sensitization to the hapten diphenylcyclopropenone (DPC).

The CDR3 spells CASRPGVTDTQYF. The CDR3 DNA reads TGTGCCAGCAGACCGGGCGTCACAGATACGCAGTATTTT. V gene TRBV3-1 combines with J gene TRBJ2-3; D ambiguous. The CDR3 is 13 residues long. V gave up 6 bases and J gave up 2 bases, with 9 bases separating them. Germline V lookup: CDR1 LGHDT, CDR2 YNNKEL (reference sequence).